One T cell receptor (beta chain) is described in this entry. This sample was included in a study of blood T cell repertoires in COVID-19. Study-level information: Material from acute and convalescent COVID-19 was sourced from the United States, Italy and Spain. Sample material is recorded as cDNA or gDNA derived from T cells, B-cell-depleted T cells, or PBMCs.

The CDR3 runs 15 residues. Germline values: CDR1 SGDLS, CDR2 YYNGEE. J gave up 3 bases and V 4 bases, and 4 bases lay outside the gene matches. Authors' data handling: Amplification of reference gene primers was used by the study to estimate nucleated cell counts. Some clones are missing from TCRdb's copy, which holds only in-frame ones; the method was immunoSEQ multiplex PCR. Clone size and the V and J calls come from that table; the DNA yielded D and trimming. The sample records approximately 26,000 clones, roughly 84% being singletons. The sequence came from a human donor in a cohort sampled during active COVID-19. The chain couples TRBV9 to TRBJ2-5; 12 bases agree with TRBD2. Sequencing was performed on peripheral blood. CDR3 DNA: TGTGCCAGCAGCTCCAGACTAGCGGGGGAAGAGACCCAGTACTTC. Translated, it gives CASSSRLAGEETQYF. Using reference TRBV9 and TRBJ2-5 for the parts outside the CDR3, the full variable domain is DSGVTQTPKHLITATGQRVTLRCSPRSGDLSVYWYQQSLDQGLQFLIQYYNGEERAKGNILERFSAQQFPDLHSELNLSSLELGDSALYFCASSSRLAGEETQYFGPGTRLLVL.